This T cell receptor (beta chain) was observed in a study of response to subunit inactivated influenza vaccine. Study-wide results and limits: Only a handful of new T cells, the authors suggested, are recruited with each seasonal influenza vaccination.

A remark on this clonotype: The antigen remains unidentified.

With 1 base removed from V and 3 bases from J, the gap between germline ends came to 13 bases. There are 14 residues in the CDR3. In germline, CDR1 is SQVTM, CDR2 ANQGSEA. Each CDR3 protein is one row after TCRdb ran MiXCR on the RT-PCR reads. There are roughly 460,000 distinct CDR3 sequences in the sample; roughly 11% occur only once, and around 12% lies in the top ten. The receptor was isolated from a man aged 50-60 years who received an inactivated influenza vaccine. The sequenced sample was PBMCs from blood, obtained 35 to 45 days after vaccination. V and J are TRBV29-1 and TRBJ2-7; D unclear. The CDR3 coding sequence is TGCAGCGTTGAAGGACGCGGAAAAGGCTACGAGCAGTACTTC. Protein product: CSVEGRGKGYEQYF.